Listed here are 3 T cell receptor beta chains from one sample, sequenced in a study of T cell responses to AZD1222 COVID-19 vaccine. Repertoires were generated with immunoSEQ multiplex PCR, while TCRdb's copy carries only in-frame clones and drops some. The table records more than 95,000 clones, roughly 89% of them present only once. The sequences come from peripheral blood, collected 28 days after the second AZD1222 dose. Receptors originate from an adult who received the AZD1222 COVID-19 vaccine.

The rearrangement joins TRBV7-3 to TRBJ1-1; D is unresolved. The germline V gene has CDR1 SGHTA and CDR2 FQGTGA. This CDR3 contains 13 residues. V shed 1 base and J shed 5 bases, with 8 bases lying between them. The CDR3 DNA reads TGTGCCAGCAGCTTAAGTGGTGGGACTGAAGCTTTCTTT. Translation gives CASSLSGGTEAFF.

This clone was seen a few times. The chain couples TRBV3-1 (or the pseudogene TRBV3-2) to TRBJ2-2; D possibly corresponds to TRBD2 (5 bases). Between the trimmed V and J ends, which lost 6 bases and 4 bases, there was a span of 12 bases. There are 14 residues in the CDR3. Germline loops: CDR1 LGHDT, CDR2 YNNKEL (reference sequence). This CDR3 reads CASSFDYPTGELFF. The CDR3 DNA reads as TGTGCCAGCAGTTTCGACTACCCCACCGGGGAGCTGTTTTTT.

The V gene is TRBV18, the J gene TRBJ1-4; D not certain. CDR1 and CDR2 from the germline V gene are KGHSH and LQKENI. The V end lost 2 bases, the J end lost 7 bases, and 11 bases lay between the germline ends. CDR3 size: 14 residues. CDR3 region: CASSPGIRFEKLFF. CDR3 nucleotides: TGTGCCAGCTCACCAGGGATCCGCTTTGAAAAACTGTTTTTT.